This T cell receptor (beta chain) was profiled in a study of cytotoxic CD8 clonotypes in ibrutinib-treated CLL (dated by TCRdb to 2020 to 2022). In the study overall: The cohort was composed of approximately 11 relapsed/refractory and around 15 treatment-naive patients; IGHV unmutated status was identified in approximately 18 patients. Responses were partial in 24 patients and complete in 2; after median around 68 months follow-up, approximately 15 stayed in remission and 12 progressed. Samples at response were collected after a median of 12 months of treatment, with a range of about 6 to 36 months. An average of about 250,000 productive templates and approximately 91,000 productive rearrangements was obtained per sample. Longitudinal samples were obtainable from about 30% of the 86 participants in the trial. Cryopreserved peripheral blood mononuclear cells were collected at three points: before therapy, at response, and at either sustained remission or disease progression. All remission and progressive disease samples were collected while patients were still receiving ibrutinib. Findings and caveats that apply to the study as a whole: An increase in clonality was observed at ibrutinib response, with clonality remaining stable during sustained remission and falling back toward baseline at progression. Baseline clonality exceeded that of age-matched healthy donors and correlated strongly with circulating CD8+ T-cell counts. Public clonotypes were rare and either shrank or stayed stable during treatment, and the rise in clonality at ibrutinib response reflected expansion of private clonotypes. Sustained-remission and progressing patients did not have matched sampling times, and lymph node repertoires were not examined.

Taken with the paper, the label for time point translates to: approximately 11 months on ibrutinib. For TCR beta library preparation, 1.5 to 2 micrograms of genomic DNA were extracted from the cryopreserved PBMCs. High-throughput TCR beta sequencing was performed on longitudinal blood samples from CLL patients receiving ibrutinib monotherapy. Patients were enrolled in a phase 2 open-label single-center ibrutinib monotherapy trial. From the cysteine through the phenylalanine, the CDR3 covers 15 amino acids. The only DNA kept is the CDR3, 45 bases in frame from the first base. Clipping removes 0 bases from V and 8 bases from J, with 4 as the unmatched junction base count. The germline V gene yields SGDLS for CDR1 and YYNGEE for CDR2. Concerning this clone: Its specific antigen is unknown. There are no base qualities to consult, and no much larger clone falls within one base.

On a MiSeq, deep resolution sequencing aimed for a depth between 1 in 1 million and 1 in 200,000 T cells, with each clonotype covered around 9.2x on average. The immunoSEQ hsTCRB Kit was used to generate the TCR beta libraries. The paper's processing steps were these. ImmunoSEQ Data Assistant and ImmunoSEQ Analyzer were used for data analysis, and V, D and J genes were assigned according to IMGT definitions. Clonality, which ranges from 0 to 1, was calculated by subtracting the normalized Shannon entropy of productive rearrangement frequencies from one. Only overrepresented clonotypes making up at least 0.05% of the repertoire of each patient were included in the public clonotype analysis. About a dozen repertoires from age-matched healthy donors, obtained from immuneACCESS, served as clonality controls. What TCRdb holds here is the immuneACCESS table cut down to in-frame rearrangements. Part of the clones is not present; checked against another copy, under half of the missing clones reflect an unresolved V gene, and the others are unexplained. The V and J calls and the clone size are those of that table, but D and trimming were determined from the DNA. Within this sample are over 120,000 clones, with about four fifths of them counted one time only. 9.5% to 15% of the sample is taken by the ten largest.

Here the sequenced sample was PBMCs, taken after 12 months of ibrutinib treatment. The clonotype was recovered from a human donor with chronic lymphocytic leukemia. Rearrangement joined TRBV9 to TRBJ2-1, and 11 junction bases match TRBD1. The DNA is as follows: TGTGCCAGCAGCGTAGCTGGGACAGGGGGTTATGAGCAGTTCTTC. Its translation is CASSVAGTGGYEQFF. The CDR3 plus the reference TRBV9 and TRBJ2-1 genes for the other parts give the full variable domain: DSGVTQTPKHLITATGQRVTLRCSPRSGDLSVYWYQQSLDQGLQFLIQYYNGEERAKGNILERFSAQQFPDLHSELNLSSLELGDSALYFCASSVAGTGGYEQFFGPGTRLTVL.